The sequence of this T cell receptor beta chain was determined in a study of a mutant IDH1 vaccine in newly diagnosed glioma. On the study more broadly: First vaccine doses came 4-6 weeks after radiotherapy alone, or with temozolomide cycles. Patients arrived already treated with radiotherapy, temozolomide, or both, most having had both.

Using immunoSEQ multiplex PCR, the repertoire was profiled, and TCRdb retains in-frame clones only, with some absent. Found here are approximately 84,000 clones, 75% to 85% of them singletons; the top ten hold approximately 5.4%. This clone showed up just a few times. Its antigen is unknown. The study's findings and limits: The authors found pseudoprogression apparently unrelated to changes in top peripheral T cell clonotypes.

Specified time point: week 47, end of study. Every vaccination contained 300 ug of the mutant IDH1 20-mer peptide and was paired with topical imiquimod. Each donor presented with a new WHO grade 3 or 4 astrocytoma that tested IDH1-mutant and showed ATRX loss. The source is a man between 35 and 55 years old with glioma. The sample in question was PBMCs, obtained from a glioma patient whose treatment included an IDH1 peptide vaccine.

CDR3 amino acids: CASSYSGETQYF. For the CDR3, the DNA is TGTGCCAGCAGTTACTCCGGTGAGACCCAGTACTTC. The V call is TRBV6-5, the J call TRBJ2-5; no clear D gene. This CDR3 comprises 12 residues. Germline V CDR1 and CDR2: MNHEY, SVGAGI. The germline V and J ends were trimmed by 0 bases and 5 bases, with 4 bases remaining between them.